This TCR beta chain came from a study of technical replicates of blood from a handful of donors. The ends lost 1 base at V and 6 bases at J; junction bases unmatched: 11. Germline V lookup: CDR1 SNHLY, CDR2 FYNNEI. CDR3 length: 19 amino acids. The method was immunoSEQ multiplex PCR; TCRdb's version includes in-frame clones alone and lacks a portion of them. The sample includes 15,000 to 20,000 clones, 87% of them seen just once. V gene TRBV2 combines with J gene TRBJ2-4, with 14 bases matching TRBD2. Sequences were obtained from PBMCs. This receptor was obtained from a human donor in good health. CDR3 nucleotides: TGTGCCAGCAGTGAAGGGAGGAGGGGGACTAGCGGGAGTGGAAACATTCAGTACTTC. Amino acid sequence: CASSEGRRGTSGSGNIQYF.